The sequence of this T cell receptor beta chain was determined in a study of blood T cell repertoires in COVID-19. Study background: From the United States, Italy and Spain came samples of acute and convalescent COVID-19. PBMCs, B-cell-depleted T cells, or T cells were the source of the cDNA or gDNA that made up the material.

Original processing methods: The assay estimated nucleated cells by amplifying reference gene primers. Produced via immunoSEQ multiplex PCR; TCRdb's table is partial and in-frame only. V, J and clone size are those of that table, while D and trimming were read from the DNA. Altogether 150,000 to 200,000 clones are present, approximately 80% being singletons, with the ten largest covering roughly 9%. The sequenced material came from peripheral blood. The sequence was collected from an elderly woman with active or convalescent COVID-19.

CDR3 nucleotide sequence: TGTGCCAGCCGCGGACAGTACATGAACACTGAAGCTTTCTTT. It specifies CASRGQYMNTEAFF. The genes are TRBV6-5 and TRBJ1-1; a weak D match, TRBD1 (6 bases). Trimming shortened V by 8 bases and J by 0 bases, and 13 bases separated the two germline ends. Germline lookup yields CDR1 MNHEY and CDR2 SVGAGI. CDR3 length: 14 residues.